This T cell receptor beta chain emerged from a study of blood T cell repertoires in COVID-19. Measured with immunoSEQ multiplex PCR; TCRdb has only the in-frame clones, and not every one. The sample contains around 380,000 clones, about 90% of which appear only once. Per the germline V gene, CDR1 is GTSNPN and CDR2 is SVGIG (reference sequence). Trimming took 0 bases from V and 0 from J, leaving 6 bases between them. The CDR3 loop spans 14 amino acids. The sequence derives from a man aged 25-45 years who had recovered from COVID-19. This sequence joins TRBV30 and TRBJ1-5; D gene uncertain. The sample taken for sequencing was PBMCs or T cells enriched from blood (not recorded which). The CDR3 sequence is CAWSVGISNQPQHF. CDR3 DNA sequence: TGTGCCTGGAGTGTTGGCATTAGCAATCAGCCCCAGCATTTT.